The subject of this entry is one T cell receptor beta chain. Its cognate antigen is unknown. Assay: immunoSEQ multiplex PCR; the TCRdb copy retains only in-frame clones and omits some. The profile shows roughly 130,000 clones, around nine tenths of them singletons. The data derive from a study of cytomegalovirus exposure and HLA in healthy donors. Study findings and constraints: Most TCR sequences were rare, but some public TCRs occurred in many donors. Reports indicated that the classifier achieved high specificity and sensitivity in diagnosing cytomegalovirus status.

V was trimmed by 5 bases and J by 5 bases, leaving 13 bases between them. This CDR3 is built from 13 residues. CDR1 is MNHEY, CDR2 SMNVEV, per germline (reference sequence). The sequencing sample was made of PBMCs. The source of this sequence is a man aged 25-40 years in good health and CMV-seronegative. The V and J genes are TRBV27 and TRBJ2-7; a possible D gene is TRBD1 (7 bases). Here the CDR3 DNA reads TGTGCCAGCAGTCCCCGCAGGGGGGACGAGCAGTACTTC. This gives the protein CASSPRRGDEQYF.